This TCR beta chain was sequenced for a study of spatial heterogeneity in lung cancer. Overall study: Detection consistently captured more beta-chain sequences than alpha-chain sequences.

Germline-derived CDR1 and CDR2 are SGHTA and FQGNSA. V lost 0 bases, J lost 0 bases, and 7 bases stayed unmatched. The CDR3 spans 17 residues. The time point: sample taken at primary tumor resection. There were 72 donors, all of them untreated patients with early-stage non-small cell lung cancer. In each case, whole RNA from tumor, nontumor lung or frozen PBMC was sequenced unsorted. This clonotype was recorded many times. Every TCR cDNA molecule bore its own unique molecular identifier. TCRdb reprocessed the 5' RACE reads via MiXCR and lists one record per CDR3 protein. In the table there are approximately 9,300 distinct CDR3 sequences, 6.1% of which are singletons.

The clonotype originates from a male donor with early-stage non-small cell lung cancer. Sequencing used normal lung tissue next to the tumor, obtained at surgery. V is TRBV7-2 and J is TRBJ1-1, with 7 bases matching TRBD1. The CDR3 sequence: CASSLARGQILNTEAFF. The DNA of the CDR3 is TGTGCCAGCAGCTTAGCGCGGGGACAGATATTGAACACTGAAGCTTTCTTT. Full variable domain (missing parts from reference TRBV7-2 and TRBJ1-1): GAGVSQSPSNKVTEKGKDVELRCDPISGHTALYWYRQSLGQGLEFLIYFQGNSAPDKSGLPSDRFSAERTGGSVSTLTIQRTQQEDSAVYLCASSLARGQILNTEAFFGQGTRLTVV.